A selection of T cell receptor beta chains follows, all from one sample in a study of OX40 agonist ivuxolimab in advanced cancers. The method was immunoSEQ multiplex PCR; TCRdb's version includes in-frame clones alone and lacks a portion of them. This table holds 50,000 to 65,000 clones, approximately 86% found once. Sequences were derived from CD4+ or CD8+ T cells sorted from blood, sampled in a trial of the OX40 agonist ivuxolimab. The receptors come from an adult with an advanced solid tumor such as melanoma, head and neck, liver or kidney cancer. Each CDR3 is given with its conserved first and last residue. Fields, in order: V gene, clone size, D gene, J gene, CDR3 DNA, CDR3 protein. The D gene is left open where the match is weak. The size entry is marked missing in some rows and otherwise reads once, few, many or a size class.

TRBV7-2,-,-,TRBJ2-1,TGTGCCAGCAGCTTAGCGGGACTCGCCTACAATGAGCAGTTCTTC,CASSLAGLAYNEQFF
TRBV6-5,-,-,TRBJ1-6,TGTGCCAGCAGTTACGGTCCTTCCGGGAATTCACCCCTCCACTTT,CASSYGPSGNSPLHF
TRBV18,-,-,TRBJ2-7,TGTGCCAGCTCACCATTTGGACAGCTGAACTCCTACGAGCAGTACTTC,CASSPFGQLNSYEQYF
TRBV7-2,-,TRBD2,TRBJ2-2,TGTGCCAGCAGCTTAGTATTAGCGGGAGGCCCTGACACCGGGGAGCTGTTTTTT,CASSLVLAGGPDTGELFF
TRBV13,-,-,TRBJ2-2,TGTGCCAGCAGCCGAGGATACACCGGGGAGCTGTTTTTT,CASSRGYTGELFF
TRBV7-9,-,-,TRBJ1-2,TGTGCCAGCAGCGAAGGACGGTACTATGGCTACACCTTC,CASSEGRYYGYTF
TRBV2,-,-,TRBJ1-2,TGTGCCAGCAGTGCCGGGACAAGTGGCTACACCTTC,CASSAGTSGYTF
TRBV7-2,-,TRBD2,TRBJ2-3,TGTGCCAGCAGCGGGACGGGAGGACCGGGTACGCAGTATTTT,CASSGTGGPGTQYF
TRBV7-9,-,TRBD1,TRBJ2-2,TGTGCCAGCAGCTTAGGGACAGGGACCACCGGGGAGCTGTTTTTT,CASSLGTGTTGELFF
TRBV7-7,-,-,TRBJ1-1,TGTGCTAGCGGAAAATCCCGGGACACTGAAGCTTTCTTT,CASGKSRDTEAFF
TRBV9,-,-,TRBJ2-7,TGTGCCAGCAGCGTAGCTCCCGGGCAGGGCTACGAGCAGTACTTC,CASSVAPGQGYEQYF
TRBV7-9,-,-,TRBJ1-5,TGTGCCAGCAGCTTGGGACCCCCGGCGCCCCAGCATTTT,CASSLGPPAPQHF
TRBV7-8,-,TRBD2,TRBJ2-1,TGTGCCAGCAGCTCCAGGGGGAGGGGTGGGACTAGCCGGAATGAGCAGTTCTTC,CASSSRGRGGTSRNEQFF
TRBV25-1,-,-,TRBJ2-4,TGTGCCAGCAATTTCAAGTTGGTGGGCCCCAAAAACATTCAGTACTTC,CASNFKLVGPKNIQYF
TRBV29-1,-,-,TRBJ2-3,TGCAGCTCACGTCTAGCTGCAGATACGCAGTATTTT,CSSRLAADTQYF
TRBV5-4,-,-,TRBJ1-4,TGTGCCAGCAGCTTGGGCGGAAAAGATGAAAAACTGTTTTTT,CASSLGGKDEKLFF
TRBV28,-,-,TRBJ2-7,TGTGCCAGCAGTTTTGAGGGGTTTATGCAGGGACACTCCTACGAGCAGTACTTC,CASSFEGFMQGHSYEQYF
TRBV2,-,TRBD1,TRBJ2-7,TGTGCCAGCAGTGGCCGGGACAGGGTCTACGAGCAGTACTTC,CASSGRDRVYEQYF
TRBV19,-,-,TRBJ2-2,TGTGCCAGTACCGAAAGCGGGAACACCGGGGAGCTGTTTTTT,CASTESGNTGELFF
TRBV7-2,-,TRBD2,TRBJ2-5,TGTGCCAGCTCCGGGGGGATCCAAGAGACCCAGTACTTC,CASSGGIQETQYF
TRBV28,-,-,TRBJ1-4,TGTGCCAGCAGTCCGCTAATACTCGGGGGGTTAACTAATGAAAAACTGTTTTTT,CASSPLILGGLTNEKLFF
TRBV7-9,-,TRBD2,TRBJ2-7,TGTGCCAGCAGCCCTGAGACTAGCGGGATCTCCTACGAGCAGTACTTC,CASSPETSGISYEQYF
TRBV11-2,-,-,TRBJ2-3,TGTGCCAGCAGCCACATGGGGGCGCGTAGCACAGATACGCAGTATTTT,CASSHMGARSTDTQYF
TRBV10-3,few,-,TRBJ1-3,TGTGCCATCAGTGGAGGGGCCCGCTTCTCTGGAAACACCATATATTTT,CAISGGARFSGNTIYF
TRBV18,few,-,TRBJ1-1,TGTGCCAGCTCTGTCTCGCGTCCTGAAGCTTTCTTT,CASSVSRPEAFF
TRBV14,once,TRBD2,TRBJ2-1,TGTGCCAGCAGCCAATGGGGAAGCGGGACGGGGAATGAGCAGTTCTTC,CASSQWGSGTGNEQFF
TRBV19,-,-,TRBJ2-4,TGTGCCAGTAGTATACAGGGTCCCAAAAACATTCAGTACTTC,CASSIQGPKNIQYF
TRBV27,-,-,TRBJ1-2,TGTGCCAGCAGTTTATTCGGCGGAGGTAACTATGGCTACACCTTC,CASSLFGGGNYGYTF